The rows below give T cell receptor beta chains drawn from one sample of a study of long-term antiretroviral therapy in people with HIV. TCRdb's table, derived via immunoSEQ multiplex PCR, lists solely in-frame clones and lacks some. The sample records some 15,000 clones, around 84% being singletons. This specimen consisted of unsorted PBMCs, obtained 0.1 years after starting antiretroviral therapy. These receptor sequences come from a man younger than 35 with HIV. The CDR3 runs from the conserved cysteine through the conserved F or W. The D gene is left open where the match is weak. Not every row has a clone size; where given, it reads once, few, many or a size class.

>.|TRBJ1-4|TRBV29-1|.
TGCAGCGTTGAAGCGCCGGGAGTCCCTAATGAAAAACTGTTTTTT
CSVEAPGVPNEKLFF
>TRBD1|TRBJ2-1|TRBV19|.
TGTGCCAGTACCGACAGGGCTGGGGGATACAATGAGCAGTTCTTC
CASTDRAGGYNEQFF
>.|TRBJ2-7|TRBV6-5|.
TGTGCCAGCAGGCCGACGGTGAGCTCCTACGAGCAGTACTTC
CASRPTVSSYEQYF
>.|TRBJ1-2|TRBV2|.
TGTGCCAGCGACCGGGTCCCCTCGTTGGATGGCTACACCTTC
CASDRVPSLDGYTF
>.|TRBJ2-3|TRBV15|.
TGTGCCTCGGCAGCCTTATCGTTCACAGATACGCAGTATTTT
CASAALSFTDTQYF
>.|TRBJ2-2|TRBV19|.
TGTGCCAGTAGTCCGAACACCGGGGAGCTGTTTTTT
CASSPNTGELFF
>.|TRBJ2-2|TRBV15|.
TGTGCCACCCCGACATCCACCGGGGAGCTGTTTTTT
CATPTSTGELFF
>.|TRBJ2-3|TRBV18|.
TGTGCCAGCTCACCACTAGGGAACACAGATACGCAGTATTTT
CASSPLGNTDTQYF
>.|TRBJ1-1|TRBV4-1|.
TGCGCCAGCAGCCAAGATTTTGGGAGGCTACATTTATACGAAGGCACTGAAGCTTTCTTT
CASSQDFGRLHLYEGTEAFF
>TRBD2|TRBJ2-1|TRBV10-3|.
TGTGCCCTCCGGGGGGAGCTGAATAATGAGCAGTTCTTC
CALRGELNNEQFF
>.|TRBJ1-2|TRBV4-3|.
TGCGCCAGCAGCCAAGATGGTGTCAGGCCGAACTATGGCTACACCTTC
CASSQDGVRPNYGYTF
>.|TRBJ2-2|TRBV7-9|.
TGTGCCAGCAGCTTTTCAAGGAACACCGGGGAGCTGTTTTTT
CASSFSRNTGELFF
>.|TRBJ2-7|TRBV5-4|.
TGTGCCAGCAGCTTAGGGGCTACGACCTTCTACGAGCAGTACTTC
CASSLGATTFYEQYF
>.|TRBJ1-3|TRBV2|.
TGTGCCAGCAGTGAAGTTGCAGGGTCTGGAAACACCATATATTTT
CASSEVAGSGNTIYF
>.|TRBJ1-2|TRBV7-2|few
TGTGCCAGCAGCTACACCCCAGTTCCTAACTATGGCTACACCTTC
CASSYTPVPNYGYTF
>TRBD1|TRBJ2-1|TRBV7-6|.
TGTGCCAGCAGCACACCAACAGGGGTTTCCTACAATGAGCAGTTCTTC
CASSTPTGVSYNEQFF
>.|TRBJ2-2|TRBV6-5|.
TGTGCCAGCACGAGTAGTGCCGGGGAGCTGTTTTTT
CASTSSAGELFF
>.|TRBJ1-1|TRBV7-6|.
TGTGCCAGCAGCGACTACAGGAGCGGCACTGAAGCTTTCTTT
CASSDYRSGTEAFF
>.|TRBJ2-4|TRBV25-1|.
TGTGCCAGCAGTAAGGAGCGGACTCGCCCGAAAAACATTCAGTACTTC
CASSKERTRPKNIQYF
>.|TRBJ1-5|TRBV7-8|.
TGTGCCAGCAGCTCGACTGGGGGGGGGTTTTTAGCCCAGCATTTT
CASSSTGGGFLAQHF
>.|TRBJ2-5|TRBV28|.
TGTGCCAGCAGTTTTCGGGACATGGGGGGAGAGACCCAGTACTTC
CASSFRDMGGETQYF
>.|TRBJ2-6|TRBV7-9|.
TGTGCCAGCAGTTCTCCACCGCTCTCTGGGGCCAACGTCCTGACTTTC
CASSSPPLSGANVLTF
>.|TRBJ2-1|TRBV4-3|.
TGCGCCAGCAGCCAAGAGGCGGCGGTTAGCTCCTACAATGAGCAGTTCTTC
CASSQEAAVSSYNEQFF
>.|TRBJ2-3|TRBV13|.
TGTGCCAGCAGCCCCACGGGGACCTCGACAGATACGCAGTATTTT
CASSPTGTSTDTQYF
>.|TRBJ1-5|TRBV7-9|.
TGTGCCAGCAGCTTCGGAGGCAATCAGCCCCAGCATTTT
CASSFGGNQPQHF
>TRBD1|TRBJ1-2|TRBV7-9|few
TGTGCCAGCAGCTTAAACAGGGGGCACGGCTACACCTTC
CASSLNRGHGYTF
>TRBD2|TRBJ2-2|TRBV9|.
TGTGCCAGCAGCGTGAGAGCGGGGCAGAACACCGGGGAGCTGTTTTTT
CASSVRAGQNTGELFF
>.|TRBJ2-3|TRBV7-2|once
TGTGCCAGCAGCTACGACAGCGCCGGGACAGATACGCAGTATTTT
CASSYDSAGTDTQYF
>.|TRBJ2-3|TRBV30|once
TGTGCCTGGAGTGTTGGGGGACTCACAGATACGCAGTATTTT
CAWSVGGLTDTQYF
>TRBD2|TRBJ2-7|TRBV12-5|.
TGTGCTAGTGGCACGGGAGGCTACGAGCAGTACTTC
CASGTGGYEQYF
>.|TRBJ2-4|TRBV4-3|.
TGCGCCAGCAGCCCCTCGAGGGCGTCCGTAAACATTCAGTACTTC
CASSPSRASVNIQYF
>.|TRBJ2-3|TRBV9|once
TGTGCCAGCAGCGCTGACAGAGCTAGCACAGATACGCAGTATTTT
CASSADRASTDTQYF
>.|TRBJ2-5|TRBV7-9|.
TGTGCCAGCAGCCCAACCAGGGGTGAGTCGGAGACCCAGTACTTC
CASSPTRGESETQYF
>TRBD1|TRBJ2-7|TRBV19|.
TGTGCCAGTAGTGTGGGACAGGGGCGATCCTACGAGCAGTACTTC
CASSVGQGRSYEQYF
>.|TRBJ1-2|TRBV9|.
TGTGCCAGCAGCGTAGCACCAGGGATCTATGGCTACACCTTC
CASSVAPGIYGYTF
>.|TRBJ2-2|TRBV5-1|.
TGCGCCAGCAGCTTGGGTAGAGACCTGTGGCACGGGGAGCTGTTTTTT
CASSLGRDLWHGELFF
>TRBD1|TRBJ2-7|TRBV2|.
TGTGCCAGCAGCAGGGACAGCCCCTACGAGCAGTACTTC
CASSRDSPYEQYF
>.|TRBJ2-2|TRBV4-3|.
TGCGCCAGCAGCCAAGAGCCGGGGGCAGGGGCCACCGGGGAGCTGTTTTTT
CASSQEPGAGATGELFF
>.|TRBJ1-2|TRBV5-1|few
TGCGCCAGCAGCTTTGGGTTTAACTATGGCTACACCTTC
CASSFGFNYGYTF
>.|TRBJ2-2|TRBV27|.
TGTGCCAGCAGTTTCCAGACGGGGAACACCGGGGAGCTGTTTTTT
CASSFQTGNTGELFF
>.|TRBJ2-5|TRBV7-9|once
TGTGCCAGCAGCGAATCCCCGGGACCGATGGGGGTGACCCAGTACTTC
CASSESPGPMGVTQYF
>.|TRBJ1-5|TRBV6-6|few
TGTGCCAGCACTGATAGCAATCAGCCCCAGCATTTT
CASTDSNQPQHF
>.|TRBJ2-3|TRBV7-8|medium-sized
TGTGCCAGCAGCGAAGACAGTGTTACGCAGTATTTT
CASSEDSVTQYF
>.|TRBJ2-3|TRBV14|.
TGTGCCAGCAGCCTACGGGACCCCCAGGGAGATACGCAGTATTTT
CASSLRDPQGDTQYF
>.|TRBJ1-1|TRBV9|.
TGTGCCAGCAGCGGGACCTACACTGAAGCTTTCTTT
CASSGTYTEAFF
>TRBD2|TRBJ2-1|TRBV7-9|once
TGTGCCAGTGTACTAGCGGGAGACGAGCAGTTCTTC
CASVLAGDEQFF
>.|TRBJ2-6|TRBV9|.
TGTGCCAGCAGCGTAATGGGAAGCCCCGTCCTGACTTTC
CASSVMGSPVLTF
>.|TRBJ2-1|TRBV27|.
TGTGCCAGCAGTTTAAGCAGTTACAATGAGCAGTTCTTC
CASSLSSYNEQFF
>.|TRBJ2-3|TRBV18|.
TGTGCCAGCTCACCTGGAGGGATCGCAGATACGCAGTATTTT
CASSPGGIADTQYF
>.|TRBJ2-5|TRBV4-3|.
TGCGCCAGCAGCCAAGAACAGGGGACTCTGTCAGAGACCCAGTACTTC
CASSQEQGTLSETQYF
>TRBD2|TRBJ2-3|TRBV10-3|.
TGTGCCACGGGGGGGACTAGCGACGGTACGCAGTATTTT
CATGGTSDGTQYF
>.|TRBJ2-5|TRBV27|.
TGTGCCAGCAGTTTTCTTGCTAGCGCCCAAGAGACCCAGTACTTC
CASSFLASAQETQYF
>TRBD2|TRBJ2-2|TRBV4-2|.
TGTGCCAGCAGCCTCCTAGCGGGGGACACCGGGGAGCTGTTTTTT
CASSLLAGDTGELFF
>TRBD2|TRBJ2-2|TRBV13|.
TGTGCCAGCAGCTTCCTGGGACTAGGGTATGCCGGGGAGCTGTTTTTT
CASSFLGLGYAGELFF
>TRBD2|TRBJ2-3|TRBV7-3|.
TGTGCCAGCAGCTCCAGACTAGCGGGAGGAACCACAGATACGCAGTATTTT
CASSSRLAGGTTDTQYF
>.|TRBJ2-7|TRBV7-3|.
TGTGCCAGCAGCTTGGGCCCCGAAACCTACGAGCAGTACTTC
CASSLGPETYEQYF
>TRBD2|TRBJ2-7|TRBV5-1|few
TGCGCCAGCGGAAGCGGGAGTGTCGCCTACGAGCAGTACTTC
CASGSGSVAYEQYF
>.|TRBJ2-7|TRBV10-3|few
TGTGCCATCAGTGACGGCTCCTACGAGCAGTACTTC
CAISDGSYEQYF